The rows below give T cell receptor beta chains drawn from one sample of a study of blood T cell repertoires in COVID-19. TCRdb's table, derived via immunoSEQ multiplex PCR, lists solely in-frame clones and lacks some. The table lists roughly 250,000 clones, 65% to 90% of them singletons. Sequencing was carried out using peripheral blood. The receptor set was obtained from an elderly woman with active or convalescent COVID-19. CDR3s include the opening cysteine and the closing phenylalanine or tryptophan. The order of the fields is clone size, J gene, V gene, D gene, CDR3 DNA, CDR3 protein. The D gene is left open where the match is weak. Some rows mark clone size as missing; the rest say once, few, many or name a class of expanded clone.

clone_size: .
j_call: TRBJ1-5
v_call: TRBV7-2
d_call: .
cdr3_nt: TGTGCCAGCAGCTTAAGGAGGTCTCTCGGCAATCAGCCCCAGCATTTT
cdr3_aa: CASSLRRSLGNQPQHF

clone_size: few
j_call: TRBJ2-7
v_call: TRBV5-1
d_call: .
cdr3_nt: TGCGCCAGCAGCTTGGAAGGACGGAGGACCTACGAGCAGTACTTC
cdr3_aa: CASSLEGRRTYEQYF

clone_size: .
j_call: TRBJ2-5
v_call: TRBV3-1/TRBV3-2
d_call: TRBD2
cdr3_nt: TGTGCCAGCAGCCTAGCGGGGGGGCAAGAGACCCAGTACTTC
cdr3_aa: CASSLAGGQETQYF

clone_size: .
j_call: TRBJ1-5
v_call: TRBV19
d_call: TRBD1
cdr3_nt: TGTGCCAGCGATCAACAGGGGGGCAATCAGCCCCAGCATTTT
cdr3_aa: CASDQQGGNQPQHF

clone_size: .
j_call: TRBJ1-3
v_call: TRBV28
d_call: TRBD1
cdr3_nt: TGTGCCATCGGACAGGGAACGGCTGGAAACACCATATATTTT
cdr3_aa: CAIGQGTAGNTIYF

clone_size: .
j_call: TRBJ1-2
v_call: TRBV28
d_call: TRBD1
cdr3_nt: TGTGCCAGCAGTTTAATCGGACAGGTAGTAGATGGCTACACCTTC
cdr3_aa: CASSLIGQVVDGYTF

clone_size: .
j_call: TRBJ2-7
v_call: TRBV5-4
d_call: TRBD2
cdr3_nt: TGTGCCAGCAGCTTGGGGGGCGGCGGGAGGCCCAACGAGCAGTACTTC
cdr3_aa: CASSLGGGGRPNEQYF

clone_size: .
j_call: TRBJ1-1
v_call: TRBV7-8
d_call: .
cdr3_nt: TGTGCCAGCAGCTTAGGGGTGGGGGCCGAAGCTTTCTTT
cdr3_aa: CASSLGVGAEAFF

clone_size: .
j_call: TRBJ2-3
v_call: TRBV5-1
d_call: TRBD1
cdr3_nt: TGCGCCAGCAGCTTGGGACAGGGGTGGGATACGCAGTATTTT
cdr3_aa: CASSLGQGWDTQYF

clone_size: .
j_call: TRBJ2-6
v_call: TRBV4-1
d_call: TRBD1
cdr3_nt: TGCGCCAGCAGCCAAGATCCCCTAAGGACAGGTTTCTCTGGGGCCAACGTCCTGACTTTC
cdr3_aa: CASSQDPLRTGFSGANVLTF